This T cell receptor (beta chain) was identified during a study of blood T cell repertoires in COVID-19. Only in-frame clones appear in the TCRdb table, and some are missing; sequencing was by immunoSEQ multiplex PCR. In the table there are 200,000 to 300,000 clones, around four fifths of which are singletons. Germline assignment: CDR1 LGHDT and CDR2 YNNKEL (reference sequence). This CDR3 comprises 14 residues. The germline V and J ends were trimmed by 0 bases and 1 base, with 6 bases remaining between them. Sequences were obtained from peripheral blood. The clonotype was recovered from a man between 45 and 60 years old with acute or convalescent COVID-19. V is TRBV3-1 (or the pseudogene TRBV3-2) and J is TRBJ1-1, with D unclear. CDR3 coding DNA: TGTGCCAGCAGCCAAGAATCAGGGAACACTGAAGCTTTCTTT. This gives the protein CASSQESGNTEAFF.